The 3 T cell receptor beta chains in this list originate from one sample, sequenced in a study of blood T cell repertoires in COVID-19. TCRdb's copy holds only in-frame clones and misses some; the assay was immunoSEQ multiplex PCR. The sample has about 240,000 clones; roughly 90% are singletons. The source material was peripheral blood. Every receptor here comes from a man aged 60 to 75 who had recovered from COVID-19.

Worth noting for this clone: The identical CDR3 is also encoded by other nucleotide sequences in the sample. The chain is built from TRBV9 and TRBJ2-1; D not certain. The CDR3 totals 13 residues. Germline-derived CDR1 and CDR2 are SGDLS and YYNGEE. V lost 0 bases, J lost 4 bases, and 5 bases lay in between. The CDR3 loop is CASSVAVYNEQFF. CDR3 bases: TGTGCCAGCAGCGTAGCCGTGTACAATGAGCAGTTCTTC.

In the case of this clone: Different DNA sequences within this sample yield the same CDR3. This chain connects TRBV5-1 to TRBJ2-6, with no clear D. CDR3 length: 15 residues. V was clipped by 0 bases and J by 0 bases, with 4 bases between them. Germline CDR1 SGHRS, CDR2 YFSETQ. CDR3 in amino acids: CASSLASSGANVLTF. The CDR3 nucleotides read TGCGCCAGCAGCTTGGCTAGCTCTGGGGCCAACGTCCTGACTTTC.

This clone was detected a few times. V and J are TRBV9 and TRBJ2-7; 7 nucleotides line up with TRBD1. The length of the CDR3 is 12 residues. Germline assignment: CDR1 SGDLS and CDR2 YYNGEE. V shed 7 bases and J 3 bases; nucleotides not matched to a gene: 4. In nucleotides, the CDR3 is TGTGCCAGCGGTACAGGGGACTACGAGCAGTACTTC. It is translated as CASGTGDYEQYF.